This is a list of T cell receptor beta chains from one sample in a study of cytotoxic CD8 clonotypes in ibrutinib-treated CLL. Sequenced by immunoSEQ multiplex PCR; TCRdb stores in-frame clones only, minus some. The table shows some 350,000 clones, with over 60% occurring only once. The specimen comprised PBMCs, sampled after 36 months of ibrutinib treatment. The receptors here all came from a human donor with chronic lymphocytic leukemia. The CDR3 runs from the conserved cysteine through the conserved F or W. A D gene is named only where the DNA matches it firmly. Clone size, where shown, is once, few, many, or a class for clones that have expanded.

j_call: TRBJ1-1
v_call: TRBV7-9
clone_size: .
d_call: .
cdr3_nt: TGTGCCAGCAGCCGACCGGGACGGGCCGCCGAGGGAGCTTTCTTT
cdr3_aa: CASSRPGRAAEGAFF

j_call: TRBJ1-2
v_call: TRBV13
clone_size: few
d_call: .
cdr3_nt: TGTGCCAGCAGCTTAGTAGGCAGGGGTGATGGCTACACCTTC
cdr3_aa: CASSLVGRGDGYTF

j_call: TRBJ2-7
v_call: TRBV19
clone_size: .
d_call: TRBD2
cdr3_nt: TGTGCCAGTAGTATTCGGTGGGGGGGGTCCCCCGAGCAGTACTTC
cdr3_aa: CASSIRWGGSPEQYF

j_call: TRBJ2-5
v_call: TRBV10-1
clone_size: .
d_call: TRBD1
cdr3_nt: TGCGCCAGCAGTGGGGGACAGGGGCTTCAACAAGAGACCCAGTACTTC
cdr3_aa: CASSGGQGLQQETQYF

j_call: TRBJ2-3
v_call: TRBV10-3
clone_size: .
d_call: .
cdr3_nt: TGTGCCATCTCAGCGGAGATTTTCACAGATACGCAGTATTTT
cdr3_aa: CAISAEIFTDTQYF

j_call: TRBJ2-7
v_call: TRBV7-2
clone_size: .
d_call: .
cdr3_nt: TGTGCCAGCAGCTTAGTGGCAGGATACTACGAGCAGTACTTC
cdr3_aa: CASSLVAGYYEQYF

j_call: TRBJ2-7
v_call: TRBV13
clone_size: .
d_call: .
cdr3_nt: TGTGCCAGCAGCTTAGGCAGTTCCTACGAGCAGTACTTC
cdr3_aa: CASSLGSSYEQYF

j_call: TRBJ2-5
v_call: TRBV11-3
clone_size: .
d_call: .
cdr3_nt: TGTGCCAGCAGCTACTCGACCCAGTACTTC
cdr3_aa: CASSYSTQYF

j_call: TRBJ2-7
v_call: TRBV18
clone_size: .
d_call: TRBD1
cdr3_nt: TGTGCCAGCTCACCCCGACAGGGGGCTGGCGAGCAGTACTTC
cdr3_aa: CASSPRQGAGEQYF

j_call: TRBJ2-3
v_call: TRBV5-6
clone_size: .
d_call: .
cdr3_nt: TGTGCCAGCAGCTTGGCACACAGGGCCGATACGCAGTATTTT
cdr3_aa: CASSLAHRADTQYF

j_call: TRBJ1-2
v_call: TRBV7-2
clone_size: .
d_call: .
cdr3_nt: TGTGCCAGCAGCACCCCCGACGGCGGCCTCTATGGCTACACCTTC
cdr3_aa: CASSTPDGGLYGYTF

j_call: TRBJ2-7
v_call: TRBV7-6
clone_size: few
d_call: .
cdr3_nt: TGTGCCAGCAGCCTAGGGACGGGGAGCTCCTACGAGCAGTACTTC
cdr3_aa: CASSLGTGSSYEQYF

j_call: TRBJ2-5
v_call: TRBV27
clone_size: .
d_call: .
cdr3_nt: TGTGCCAGCAGTTTGTCGACGGGTGTCTGGGAGACCCAGTACTTC
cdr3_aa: CASSLSTGVWETQYF

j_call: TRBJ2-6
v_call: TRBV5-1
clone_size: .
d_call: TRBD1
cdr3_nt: TGCGCCAGCACCGGTTACAGGGGAGCCTCTGGGGCCAACGTCCTGACTTTC
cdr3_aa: CASTGYRGASGANVLTF

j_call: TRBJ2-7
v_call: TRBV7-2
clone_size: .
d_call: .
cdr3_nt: TGTGCCAGCAGCCCCCGTAGAGGGAACTCCTACGAGCAGTACTTC
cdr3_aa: CASSPRRGNSYEQYF

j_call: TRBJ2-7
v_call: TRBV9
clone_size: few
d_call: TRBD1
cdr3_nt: TGTGCCAGCAGCGTAGCCGGACAGGGGGGAGCCTACGAGCAGTACTTC
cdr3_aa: CASSVAGQGGAYEQYF

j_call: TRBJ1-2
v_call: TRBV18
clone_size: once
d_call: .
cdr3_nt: TGTGCCAGCTCACCACCCTACATCGACTATGGCTACACCTTC
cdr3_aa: CASSPPYIDYGYTF

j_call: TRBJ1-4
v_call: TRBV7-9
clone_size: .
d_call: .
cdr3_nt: TGTGCCAGCAGCTTAGGCCGGGGGGATTATGAAAAACTGTTTTTT
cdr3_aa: CASSLGRGDYEKLFF

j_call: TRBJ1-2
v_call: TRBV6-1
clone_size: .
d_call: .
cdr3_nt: TGTGCCAGCAGTGAAGGGGGGACTTTGTACCATGGCTACACCTTC
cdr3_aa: CASSEGGTLYHGYTF

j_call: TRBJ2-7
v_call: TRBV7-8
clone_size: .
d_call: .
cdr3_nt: TGTGCCAGCAGCTTAGAGGCTGCCGCCCGGGAGCAGTACTTC
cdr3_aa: CASSLEAAAREQYF

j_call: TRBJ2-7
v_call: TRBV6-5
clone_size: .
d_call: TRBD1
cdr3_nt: TGTGCCAGCAGAAGGGACAGGGCTCATCCATACGAGCAGTACTTC
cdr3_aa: CASRRDRAHPYEQYF

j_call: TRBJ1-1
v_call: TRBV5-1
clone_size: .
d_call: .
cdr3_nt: TGCGCCAGCAGCCCCGGGGGCGGACCGAACACTGAAGCTTTCTTT
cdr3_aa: CASSPGGGPNTEAFF

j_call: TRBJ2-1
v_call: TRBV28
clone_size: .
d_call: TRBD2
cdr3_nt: TGTGCCAGCAGGACGACTAGCGGGGCATCCTACAATGAGCAGTTCTTC
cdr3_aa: CASRTTSGASYNEQFF

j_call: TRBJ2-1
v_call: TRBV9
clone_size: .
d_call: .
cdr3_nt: TGTGCCAGCAGCGCCCTGTCGGGACCTCAGTACAATGAGCAGTTCTTC
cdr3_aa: CASSALSGPQYNEQFF

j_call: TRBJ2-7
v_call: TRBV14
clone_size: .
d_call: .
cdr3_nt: TGTGCCAGCAGATCCTTGGACACGTTGGGGGAGCAGTACTTC
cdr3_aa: CASRSLDTLGEQYF

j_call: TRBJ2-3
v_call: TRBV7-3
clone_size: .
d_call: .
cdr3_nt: TGTGCCAGCAGCCGGACCAGGGGCACAGATACGCAGTATTTT
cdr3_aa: CASSRTRGTDTQYF

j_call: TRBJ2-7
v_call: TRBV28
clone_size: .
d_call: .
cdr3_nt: TGTGCCAGCATCGGAGGGAACTCCTACGAGCAGTACTTC
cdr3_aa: CASIGGNSYEQYF

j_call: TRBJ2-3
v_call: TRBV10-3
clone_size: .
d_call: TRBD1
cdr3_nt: TGTGCCATCAGCGGACAGGGGTTCCTAGCGGCCAGCGACACAGATACGCAGTATTTT
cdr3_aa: CAISGQGFLAASDTDTQYF

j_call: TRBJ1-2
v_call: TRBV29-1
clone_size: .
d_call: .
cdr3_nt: TGCAGCGTTGAAGATATCACACGAGTGCAAGCTAACTATGGCTACACCTTC
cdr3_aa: CSVEDITRVQANYGYTF

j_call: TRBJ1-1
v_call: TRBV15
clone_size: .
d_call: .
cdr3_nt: TGTGCCACCAGCAGACGACAGGCCCCGAACACTGAAGCTTTCTTT
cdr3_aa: CATSRRQAPNTEAFF

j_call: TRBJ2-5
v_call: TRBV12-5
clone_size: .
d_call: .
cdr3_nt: TGTGCTAGTGGTTTGGTACCATGGGGGGCCCAGTACTTC
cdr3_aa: CASGLVPWGAQYF

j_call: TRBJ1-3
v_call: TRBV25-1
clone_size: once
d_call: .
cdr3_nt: TGTGCCAGTGGTCAGGCTGGAAACACCATATATTTT
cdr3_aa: CASGQAGNTIYF

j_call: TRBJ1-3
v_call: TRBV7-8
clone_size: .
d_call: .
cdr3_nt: TGTGCCAGTCTTAGATCGAGCTCTGGAAACACCATATATTTT
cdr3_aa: CASLRSSSGNTIYF

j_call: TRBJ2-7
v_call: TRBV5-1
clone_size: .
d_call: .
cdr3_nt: TGCGCCAGCGGACTTGGGCCGATCCCCTACGAGCAGTACTTC
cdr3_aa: CASGLGPIPYEQYF

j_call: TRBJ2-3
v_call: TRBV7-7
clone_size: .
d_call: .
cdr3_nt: TGTGCCAGCAGCTTATCACGACAACCAGATACGCAGTATTTT
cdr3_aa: CASSLSRQPDTQYF

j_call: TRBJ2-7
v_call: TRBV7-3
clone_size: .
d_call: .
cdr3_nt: TGTGCCAGCAGCTCGATACTGGCCTACGAGCAGTACTTC
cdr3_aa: CASSSILAYEQYF

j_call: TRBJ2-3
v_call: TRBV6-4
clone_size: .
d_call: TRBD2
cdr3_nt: TGTGCCAGCAGTACGACTAGCGGGGGCCGCACAGATACGCAGTATTTT
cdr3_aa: CASSTTSGGRTDTQYF

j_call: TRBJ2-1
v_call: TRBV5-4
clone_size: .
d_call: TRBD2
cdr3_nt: TGTGCCAGCAACGGAGGGACTAGCGGGAGATTCAATGAGCAGTTCTTC
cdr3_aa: CASNGGTSGRFNEQFF

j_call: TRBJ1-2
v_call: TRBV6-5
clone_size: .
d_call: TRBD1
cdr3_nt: TGTGCCAGCAAGACAGGGGGCCTGGGCTACACCTTC
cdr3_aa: CASKTGGLGYTF

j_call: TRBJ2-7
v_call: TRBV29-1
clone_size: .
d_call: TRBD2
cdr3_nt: TGCAGCGCGGTTACTAGCGGATCCTACGAGCAGTACTTC
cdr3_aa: CSAVTSGSYEQYF

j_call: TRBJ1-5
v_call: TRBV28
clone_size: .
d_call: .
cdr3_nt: TGTGCCAGCAGTTTAGTTGGGGGGGATCAGCCCCAGCATTTT
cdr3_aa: CASSLVGGDQPQHF

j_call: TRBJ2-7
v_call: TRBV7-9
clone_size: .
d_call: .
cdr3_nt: TGTGCCAGCAGCACAGGCGGCTACGAGCAGTACTTC
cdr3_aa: CASSTGGYEQYF

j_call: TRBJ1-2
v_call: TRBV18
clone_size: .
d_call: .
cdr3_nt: TGTGCCAGCTCACCCGCTAGCCAGAACTATGGCTACACCTTC
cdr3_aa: CASSPASQNYGYTF

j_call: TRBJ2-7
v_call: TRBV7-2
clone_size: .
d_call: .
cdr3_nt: TGTGCCAGCAGCTTAGGTTATAGGGGCGAGCAGTACTTC
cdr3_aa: CASSLGYRGEQYF

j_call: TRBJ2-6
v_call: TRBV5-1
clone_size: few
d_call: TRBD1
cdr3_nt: TGCGCCAGCAGCTCGGGACAGGAGAGCTCTGGGGCCAACGTCCTGACTTTC
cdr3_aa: CASSSGQESSGANVLTF

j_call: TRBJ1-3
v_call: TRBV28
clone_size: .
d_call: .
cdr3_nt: TGTGCCAGCAGTTTACAGGGTGAAAACACCATATATTTT
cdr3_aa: CASSLQGENTIYF

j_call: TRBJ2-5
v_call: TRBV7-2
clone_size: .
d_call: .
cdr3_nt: TGTGCCAGCAGCCCCATTCCTCGGGACGGTGAGACCCAGTACTTC
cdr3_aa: CASSPIPRDGETQYF

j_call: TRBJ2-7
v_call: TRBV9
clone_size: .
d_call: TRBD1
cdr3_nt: TGTGCCAGCAATCTCGGACAGGGTGGTGAGCAGTACTTC
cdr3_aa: CASNLGQGGEQYF